Listed below are T cell receptor beta chains from one sample, sequenced in a study of cytotoxic CD8 clonotypes in ibrutinib-treated CLL. The assay was immunoSEQ multiplex PCR, and TCRdb's table has in-frame clones only and misses some. The repertoire holds 300,000 or so clones, roughly two thirds seen once, with roughly 6.3% in the top ten. The source was PBMCs, collected after 36 months of ibrutinib treatment. These receptors were obtained from a human donor with chronic lymphocytic leukemia. CDR3s include the opening cysteine and the closing phenylalanine or tryptophan. Each record gives: V gene, J gene, D gene, clone size, CDR3 protein, CDR3 DNA. The D gene is left open where the match is weak. Clone size is given for some rows only: seen once, a few or many times, or a class if the clone is expanded.

v_gene: TRBV13
j_gene: TRBJ2-7
d_gene: .
abundance: .
CDR3aa: CASSYPGGEQYF
CDR3nt: TGTGCCAGCAGTTACCCTGGGGGCGAGCAGTACTTC

v_gene: TRBV9
j_gene: TRBJ2-7
d_gene: .
abundance: .
CDR3aa: CASSPRTASGSEQYF
CDR3nt: TGTGCCAGCAGCCCCCGAACTGCAAGCGGATCCGAGCAGTACTTC

v_gene: TRBV27
j_gene: TRBJ2-5
d_gene: .
abundance: .
CDR3aa: CASSRSSGTQYF
CDR3nt: TGTGCCAGCAGTCGGAGTTCCGGGACCCAGTACTTC

v_gene: TRBV5-1
j_gene: TRBJ2-7
d_gene: TRBD2
abundance: .
CDR3aa: CASSPRTSASYEQYF
CDR3nt: TGCGCCAGCAGCCCCAGGACTAGCGCCTCCTACGAGCAGTACTTC

v_gene: TRBV2
j_gene: TRBJ1-2
d_gene: .
abundance: .
CDR3aa: CASSDPGDNYGYTF
CDR3nt: TGTGCCAGCAGTGACCCCGGGGACAACTATGGCTACACCTTC

v_gene: TRBV4-2
j_gene: TRBJ2-3
d_gene: TRBD1
abundance: once
CDR3aa: CASSSTGGASPSRDTQYF
CDR3nt: TGTGCCAGCAGTTCGACAGGGGGGGCTTCCCCATCGCGGGATACGCAGTATTTT

v_gene: TRBV5-4
j_gene: TRBJ2-2
d_gene: .
abundance: few
CDR3aa: CASSLAQGRSGELFF
CDR3nt: TGTGCCAGCAGCTTGGCCCAGGGGCGCTCCGGGGAGCTGTTTTTT

v_gene: TRBV29-1
j_gene: TRBJ2-3
d_gene: .
abundance: .
CDR3aa: CSVVVGVPDTQYF
CDR3nt: TGCAGCGTTGTTGTCGGGGTTCCAGATACGCAGTATTTT

v_gene: TRBV6-5
j_gene: TRBJ1-1
d_gene: .
abundance: .
CDR3aa: CASAFPGGTEAFF
CDR3nt: TGTGCCAGCGCCTTCCCGGGTGGCACTGAAGCTTTCTTT

v_gene: TRBV9
j_gene: TRBJ2-7
d_gene: .
abundance: few
CDR3aa: CASSPHVGTRGGEQYF
CDR3nt: TGTGCCAGCAGCCCGCACGTGGGGACGCGGGGCGGTGAGCAGTACTTC

v_gene: TRBV5-1
j_gene: TRBJ2-5
d_gene: .
abundance: .
CDR3aa: CASSPDRSTGTQYF
CDR3nt: TGCGCCAGCAGCCCCGACCGTTCTACGGGGACCCAGTACTTC

v_gene: TRBV10-2
j_gene: TRBJ1-2
d_gene: .
abundance: .
CDR3aa: CASSEGGLGTNYGYTF
CDR3nt: TGCGCCAGCAGTGAAGGAGGGCTGGGGACTAACTATGGCTACACCTTC

v_gene: TRBV28
j_gene: TRBJ2-3
d_gene: TRBD2
abundance: .
CDR3aa: CASSQHSGRPWADTQYF
CDR3nt: TGTGCCAGCAGCCAGCATAGCGGGAGGCCATGGGCAGATACGCAGTATTTT

v_gene: TRBV25-1
j_gene: TRBJ1-1
d_gene: .
abundance: few
CDR3aa: CASSSPYTEAFF
CDR3nt: TGTGCCAGCAGTAGCCCCTACACTGAAGCTTTCTTT

v_gene: TRBV9
j_gene: TRBJ2-6
d_gene: .
abundance: .
CDR3aa: CASSGTPPGANVLTF
CDR3nt: TGTGCCAGCAGCGGGACTCCCCCTGGGGCCAACGTCCTGACTTTC

v_gene: TRBV5-1
j_gene: TRBJ1-6
d_gene: TRBD1
abundance: few
CDR3aa: CASSLGQGDGSPLHF
CDR3nt: TGCGCCAGCAGCTTGGGACAGGGGGACGGTTCACCCCTCCACTTT

v_gene: TRBV4-2
j_gene: TRBJ2-1
d_gene: .
abundance: .
CDR3aa: CASSQSGAYEQFF
CDR3nt: TGTGCCAGCAGCCAATCAGGCGCGTATGAGCAGTTCTTC

v_gene: TRBV5-1
j_gene: TRBJ2-3
d_gene: .
abundance: .
CDR3aa: CASSLSGPSTDTQYF
CDR3nt: TGCGCCAGCAGCCTTAGCGGTCCTAGCACAGATACGCAGTATTTT

v_gene: TRBV2
j_gene: TRBJ1-1
d_gene: .
abundance: few
CDR3aa: CASRAWAANTEAFF
CDR3nt: TGTGCCAGCAGGGCCTGGGCCGCGAACACTGAAGCTTTCTTT

v_gene: TRBV7-2
j_gene: TRBJ2-7
d_gene: .
abundance: few
CDR3aa: CASSSLGGLGEQYF
CDR3nt: TGTGCCAGCAGCTCACTGGGTGGCCTAGGAGAGCAGTACTTC

v_gene: TRBV7-6
j_gene: TRBJ1-5
d_gene: TRBD1
abundance: .
CDR3aa: CASSLESGGVVGPQHF
CDR3nt: TGTGCCAGCAGCTTAGAATCAGGGGGAGTCGTAGGGCCCCAGCATTTT

v_gene: TRBV29-1
j_gene: TRBJ1-2
d_gene: .
abundance: .
CDR3aa: CSAQPWGNYGYTF
CDR3nt: TGCAGCGCCCAACCGTGGGGAAACTATGGCTACACCTTC

v_gene: TRBV7-8
j_gene: TRBJ2-5
d_gene: TRBD2
abundance: .
CDR3aa: CASSPERLAGNQETQYF
CDR3nt: TGTGCCAGCAGCCCGGAACGGCTAGCGGGGAACCAAGAGACCCAGTACTTC

v_gene: TRBV6-1
j_gene: TRBJ1-2
d_gene: .
abundance: .
CDR3aa: CASSGHTVGPHGYGYTF
CDR3nt: TGTGCCAGCAGTGGTCATACGGTGGGACCGCACGGATATGGCTACACCTTC

v_gene: TRBV6-4
j_gene: TRBJ2-3
d_gene: TRBD2
abundance: few
CDR3aa: CASSVAGVGTDTQYF
CDR3nt: TGTGCCAGCAGTGTGGCGGGAGTGGGCACAGATACGCAGTATTTT

v_gene: TRBV27
j_gene: TRBJ2-7
d_gene: .
abundance: .
CDR3aa: CASSFRLFYEQYF
CDR3nt: TGTGCCAGCAGTTTTCGCTTGTTCTACGAGCAGTACTTC

v_gene: TRBV2
j_gene: TRBJ1-5
d_gene: .
abundance: .
CDR3aa: CASSDRGRFQPQHF
CDR3nt: TGTGCCAGCAGTGACAGGGGTCGGTTTCAGCCCCAGCATTTT

v_gene: TRBV7-5
j_gene: TRBJ2-4
d_gene: .
abundance: .
CDR3aa: CVRSLHPRLAKNIQYF
CDR3nt: TGTGTCAGAAGCTTACATCCCAGATTAGCCAAAAACATTCAGTACTTC

v_gene: TRBV18
j_gene: TRBJ2-1
d_gene: .
abundance: .
CDR3aa: CASSPPLEDRIEEQFF
CDR3nt: TGTGCCAGCTCACCACCGCTGGAGGATCGGATAGAGGAGCAGTTCTTC

v_gene: TRBV5-1
j_gene: TRBJ1-2
d_gene: TRBD1
abundance: few
CDR3aa: CASSQPAGGYGYTF
CDR3nt: TGCGCCAGCAGTCAACCCGCAGGGGGCTATGGCTACACCTTC

v_gene: TRBV25-1
j_gene: TRBJ2-1
d_gene: TRBD1
abundance: .
CDR3aa: CATSPGQGANEQFF
CDR3nt: TGTGCCACCTCACCGGGACAGGGGGCAAATGAGCAGTTCTTC

v_gene: TRBV6-5
j_gene: TRBJ2-2
d_gene: .
abundance: few
CDR3aa: CASSYRESGELFF
CDR3nt: TGTGCCAGCAGTTACAGGGAGTCCGGGGAGCTGTTTTTT

v_gene: TRBV6-5
j_gene: TRBJ1-1
d_gene: .
abundance: .
CDR3aa: CASSPGENTEAFF
CDR3nt: TGTGCCAGCAGTCCGGGGGAGAACACTGAAGCTTTCTTT

v_gene: TRBV9
j_gene: TRBJ2-5
d_gene: .
abundance: .
CDR3aa: CASSVDAGSQETQYF
CDR3nt: TGTGCCAGCAGCGTAGATGCGGGATCCCAAGAGACCCAGTACTTC